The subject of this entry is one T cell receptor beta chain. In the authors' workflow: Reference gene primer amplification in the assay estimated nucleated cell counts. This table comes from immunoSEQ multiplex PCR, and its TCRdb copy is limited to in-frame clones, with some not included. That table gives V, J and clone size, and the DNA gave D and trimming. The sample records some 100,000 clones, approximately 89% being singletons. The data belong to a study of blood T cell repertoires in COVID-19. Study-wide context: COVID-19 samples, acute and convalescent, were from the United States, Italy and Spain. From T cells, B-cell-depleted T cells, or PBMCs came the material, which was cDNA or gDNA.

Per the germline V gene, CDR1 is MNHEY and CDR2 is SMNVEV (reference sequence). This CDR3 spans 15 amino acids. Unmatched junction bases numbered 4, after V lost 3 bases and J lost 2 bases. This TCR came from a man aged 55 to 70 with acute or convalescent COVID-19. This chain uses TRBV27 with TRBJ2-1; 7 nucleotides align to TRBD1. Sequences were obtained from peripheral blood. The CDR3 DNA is TGTGCCAGCAGTTTCCTAAGGGGGCCCTACAATGAGCAGTTCTTC. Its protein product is CASSFLRGPYNEQFF.